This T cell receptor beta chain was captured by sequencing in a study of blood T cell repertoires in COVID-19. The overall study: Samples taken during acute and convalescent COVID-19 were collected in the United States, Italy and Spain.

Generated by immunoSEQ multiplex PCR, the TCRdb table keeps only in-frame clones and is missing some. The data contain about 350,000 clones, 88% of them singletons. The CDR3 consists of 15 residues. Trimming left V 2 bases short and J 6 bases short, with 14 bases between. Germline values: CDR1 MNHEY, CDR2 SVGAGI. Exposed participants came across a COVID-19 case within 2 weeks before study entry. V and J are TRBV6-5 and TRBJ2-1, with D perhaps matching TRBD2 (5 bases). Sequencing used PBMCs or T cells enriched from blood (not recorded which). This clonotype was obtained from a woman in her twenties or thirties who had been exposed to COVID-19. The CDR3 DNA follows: TGTGCCAGCAGTTACAGAGCGGACGACCCCAATGAGCAGTTCTTC. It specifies CASSYRADDPNEQFF.